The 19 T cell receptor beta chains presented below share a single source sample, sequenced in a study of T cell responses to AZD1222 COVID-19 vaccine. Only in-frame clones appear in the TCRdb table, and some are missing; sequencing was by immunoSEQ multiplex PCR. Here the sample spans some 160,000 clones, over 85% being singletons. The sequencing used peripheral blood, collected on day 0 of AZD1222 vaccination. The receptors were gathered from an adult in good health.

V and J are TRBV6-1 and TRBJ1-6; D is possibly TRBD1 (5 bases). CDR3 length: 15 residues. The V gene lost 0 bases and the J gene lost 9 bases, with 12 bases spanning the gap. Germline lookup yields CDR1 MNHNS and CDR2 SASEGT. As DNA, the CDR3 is TGTGCCAGCAGTGAAGCTCAGGGAAAGGGTTCACCCCTCCACTTT. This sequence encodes CASSEAQGKGSPLHF.

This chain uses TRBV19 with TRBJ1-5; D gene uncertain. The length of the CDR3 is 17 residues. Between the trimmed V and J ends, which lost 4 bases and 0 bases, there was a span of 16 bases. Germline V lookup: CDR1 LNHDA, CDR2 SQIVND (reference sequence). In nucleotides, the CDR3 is TGTGCCAGTAGTACCCTGAGACGGTCCGTTAGCAATCAGCCCCAGCATTTT. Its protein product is CASSTLRRSVSNQPQHF.

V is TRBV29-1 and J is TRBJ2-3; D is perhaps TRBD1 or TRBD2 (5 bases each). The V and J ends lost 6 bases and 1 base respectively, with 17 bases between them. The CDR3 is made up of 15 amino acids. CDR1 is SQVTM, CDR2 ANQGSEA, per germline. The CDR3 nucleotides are TGCAGCGTCACACGCACAGGAGGTGGCACAGATACGCAGTATTTT. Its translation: CSVTRTGGGTDTQYF.

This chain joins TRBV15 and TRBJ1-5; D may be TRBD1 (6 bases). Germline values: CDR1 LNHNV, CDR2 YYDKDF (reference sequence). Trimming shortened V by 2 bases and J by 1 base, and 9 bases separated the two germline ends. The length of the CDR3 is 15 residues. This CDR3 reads CATSRTGTSNQPQHF. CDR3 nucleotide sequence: TGTGCCACCAGCAGAACAGGGACAAGCAATCAGCCCCAGCATTTT.

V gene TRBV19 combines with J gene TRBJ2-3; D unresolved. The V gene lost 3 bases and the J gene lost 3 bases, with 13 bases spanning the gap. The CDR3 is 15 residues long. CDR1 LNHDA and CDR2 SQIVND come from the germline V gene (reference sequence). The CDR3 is CASSIVGFSTDTQYF. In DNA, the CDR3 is TGTGCCAGTAGTATCGTGGGCTTTTCAACAGATACGCAGTATTTT.

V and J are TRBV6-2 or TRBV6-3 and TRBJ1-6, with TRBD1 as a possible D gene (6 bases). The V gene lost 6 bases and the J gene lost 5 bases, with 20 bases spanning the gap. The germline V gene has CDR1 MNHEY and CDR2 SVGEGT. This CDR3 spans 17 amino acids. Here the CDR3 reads CASSRRQQGTNNSPLHF. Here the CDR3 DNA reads TGTGCCAGCAGCCGAAGACAGCAGGGGACTAATAATTCACCCCTCCACTTT.

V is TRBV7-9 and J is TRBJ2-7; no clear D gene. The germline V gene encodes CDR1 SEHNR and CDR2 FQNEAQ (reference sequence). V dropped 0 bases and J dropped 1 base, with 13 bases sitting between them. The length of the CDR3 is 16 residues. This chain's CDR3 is CASSLALDWGSYEQYF. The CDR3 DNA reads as TGTGCCAGCAGCTTAGCGCTCGACTGGGGATCCTACGAGCAGTACTTC.

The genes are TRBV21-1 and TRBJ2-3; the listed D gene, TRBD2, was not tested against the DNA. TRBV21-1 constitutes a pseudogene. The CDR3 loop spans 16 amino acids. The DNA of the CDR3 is TGTGCCAGCAGCAAAGCAGCGGGGATTTGCACAGATACGCAGTATTTT. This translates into CASSKAAGICTDTQYF.

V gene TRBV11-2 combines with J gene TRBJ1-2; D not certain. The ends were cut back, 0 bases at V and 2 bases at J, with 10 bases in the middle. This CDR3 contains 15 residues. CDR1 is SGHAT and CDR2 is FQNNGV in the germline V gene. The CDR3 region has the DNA TGTGCCAGCAGCTTAGATCATTCGGCGAACTATGGCTACACCTTC. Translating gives CASSLDHSANYGYTF.

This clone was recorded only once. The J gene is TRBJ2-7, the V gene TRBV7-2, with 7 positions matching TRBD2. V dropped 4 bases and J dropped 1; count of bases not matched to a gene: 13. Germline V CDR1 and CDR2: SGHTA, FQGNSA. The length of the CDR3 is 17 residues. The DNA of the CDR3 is TGTGCCAGCAGCTCTTACCCCCGGGACTATGTTTCCTACGAGCAGTACTTC. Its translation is CASSSYPRDYVSYEQYF.

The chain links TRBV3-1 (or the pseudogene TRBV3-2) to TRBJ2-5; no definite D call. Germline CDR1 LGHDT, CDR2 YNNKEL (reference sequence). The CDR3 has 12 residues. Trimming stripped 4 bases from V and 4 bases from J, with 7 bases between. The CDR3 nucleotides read TGTGCCAGCAGCCCCGAAGGAGAGACCCAGTACTTC. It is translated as CASSPEGETQYF.

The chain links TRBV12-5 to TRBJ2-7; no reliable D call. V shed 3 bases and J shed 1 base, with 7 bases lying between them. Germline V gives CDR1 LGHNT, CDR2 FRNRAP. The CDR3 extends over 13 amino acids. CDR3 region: CASGFGSSYEQYF. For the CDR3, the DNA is TGTGCTAGTGGTTTTGGCAGTTCCTACGAGCAGTACTTC.

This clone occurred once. CDR3 nucleotides: TGTGCCAGCAGTTACGGGACAGAGAATTCACCCCTCCACTTT. It specifies CASSYGTENSPLHF. The chain carries TRBV6-5 and TRBJ1-6; 7 bases are shared with TRBD1. The CDR3 consists of 14 residues. Germline loops: CDR1 MNHEY, CDR2 SVGAGI. V was pared by 2 bases and J by 7 bases, with 2 bases of the junction left unmatched.

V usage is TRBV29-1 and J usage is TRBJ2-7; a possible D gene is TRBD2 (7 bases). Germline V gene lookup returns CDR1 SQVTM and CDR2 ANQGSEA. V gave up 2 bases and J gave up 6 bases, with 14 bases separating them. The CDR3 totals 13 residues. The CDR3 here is CSVELQGGGEQYF. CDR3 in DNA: TGCAGCGTTGAATTACAGGGAGGGGGCGAGCAGTACTTC.

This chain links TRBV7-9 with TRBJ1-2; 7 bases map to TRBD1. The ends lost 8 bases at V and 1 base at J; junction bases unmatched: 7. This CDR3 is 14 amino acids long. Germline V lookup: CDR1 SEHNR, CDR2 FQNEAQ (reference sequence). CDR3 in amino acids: CASRLPGGNYGYTF. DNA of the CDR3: TGTGCCAGCCGCCTACCAGGGGGTAACTATGGCTACACCTTC.

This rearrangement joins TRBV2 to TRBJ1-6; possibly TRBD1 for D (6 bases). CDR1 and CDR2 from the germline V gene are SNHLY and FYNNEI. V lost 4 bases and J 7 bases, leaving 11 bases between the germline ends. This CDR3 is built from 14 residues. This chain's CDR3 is CASSADRLNSPLHF. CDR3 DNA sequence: TGTGCCAGCAGTGCGGACAGATTAAATTCACCCCTCCACTTT.

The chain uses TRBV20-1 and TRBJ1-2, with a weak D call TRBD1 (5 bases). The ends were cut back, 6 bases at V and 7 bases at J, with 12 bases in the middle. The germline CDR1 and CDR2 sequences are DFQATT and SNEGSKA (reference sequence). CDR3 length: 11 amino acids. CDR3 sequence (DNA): TGCAGTGCCATGACCGGGGGTGGCTACACCTTC. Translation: CSAMTGGGYTF.

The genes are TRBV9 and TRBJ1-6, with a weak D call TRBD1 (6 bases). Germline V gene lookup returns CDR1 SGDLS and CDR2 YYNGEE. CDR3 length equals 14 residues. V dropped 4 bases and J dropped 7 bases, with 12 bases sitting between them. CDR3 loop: CASSSRGANSPLHF. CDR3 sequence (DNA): TGTGCCAGCAGCTCCCGGGGGGCGAATTCACCCCTCCACTTT.

The CDR3 loop reads CASSGSGSPLHF. In DNA, the CDR3 is TGTGCCAGCAGCGGCAGCGGATCACCCCTCCACTTT. The rearrangement joins TRBV5-4 to TRBJ1-6, with no clear D. V was trimmed by 4 bases and J by 10 bases, leaving 9 bases between them. This CDR3 region has 12 residues. Germline loops: CDR1 SGHNT, CDR2 YYREEE (reference sequence).